The 10 T cell receptor beta chains in this list originate from one sample, sequenced in a study of CD8 T cells in Susac syndrome. With random hexamers, about 0.5 to 1 ug RNA was reverse transcribed. TCRdb re-called the immunoSEQ multiplex PCR reads through MiXCR, storing one row per CDR3 protein. This sample has around 150,000 distinct CDR3 sequences; 90% to 95% occur once, and the top ten carry approximately 0.14%. Source material: CD4+ T cells from PBMCs. All receptors come from a human donor in good health.

This clonotype was counted only a few times. The rearrangement joins TRBV12-3 or TRBV12-4 to TRBJ1-4, with TRBD1 matching 7 bases. The CDR3 is 14 amino acids. V was pared by 1 base and J by 8 bases, with 4 bases of the junction left unmatched. Written as DNA, the CDR3 is TGTGCCAGCAGTTTAGGGCAGGGGGAAGAAAAACTGTTTTTT. Protein product: CASSLGQGEEKLFF.

This clonotype was detected once. The CDR3 reads CSASGTSGSPQYF. In nucleotides, the CDR3 is TGCAGTGCTAGCGGGACTAGCGGTTCTCCGCAGTATTTT. The V gene is TRBV20-1, the J gene TRBJ2-3, with 11 bases matching TRBD2. CDR3 length equals 13 residues. Per the germline V gene, CDR1 is DFQATT and CDR2 is SNEGSKA (reference sequence). J gave up 10 bases and V 3 bases, and 6 bases lay outside the gene matches.

The V call is TRBV6-5, the J call TRBJ2-3; the D gene could be TRBD1 or TRBD2 (6 bases each). Trimming took off 5 bases at V and 6 bases at J, with 15 bases between the two ends. The CDR3 is made up of 14 amino acids. Germline V CDR1 and CDR2: MNHEY, SVGAGI. CDR3 sequence: CASSTRGGGDTQYF. CDR3 sequence (DNA): TGTGCCAGCAGTACTAGAGGGGGAGGCGATACGCAGTATTTT.

CDR3: CASSLVQADGEAFF. CDR3 bases: TGTGCCAGCAGCTTGGTACAGGCTGACGGGGAAGCTTTCTTT. The chain couples TRBV5-4 to TRBJ1-1; TRBD1 might be the D (5 bases). Germline V lookup: CDR1 SGHNT, CDR2 YYREEE (reference sequence). The ends were cut back, 0 bases at V and 8 bases at J, with 14 bases in the middle. The CDR3 is 14 amino acids. The whole variable domain, filled in from reference TRBV5-4 and TRBJ1-1, reads ETGVTQSPTHLIKTRGQQVTLRCSSQSGHNTVSWYQQALGQGPQFIFQYYREEENGRGNFPPRFSGLQFPNYSSELNVNALELDDSALYLCASSLVQADGEAFFGQGTRLTVV.

This chain connects TRBV5-1 to TRBJ1-6; perhaps TRBD1 as D (5 bases). The CDR3 consists of 14 residues. Trimming stripped 0 bases from V and 9 bases from J, with 10 bases between. Germline loops: CDR1 SGHRS, CDR2 YFSETQ. The CDR3: CASSLAQGTSPLHF. In DNA form, the CDR3 reads TGCGCCAGCAGCTTGGCCCAGGGTACTTCACCCCTCCACTTT.

V is TRBV7-2 and J is TRBJ1-2; 10 bases line up with TRBD1. The CDR3 sequence is 15 residues long. The germline CDR1 and CDR2 sequences are SGHTA and FQGNSA. The J segment lost 6 bases and the V segment lost 5 bases, leaving 9 bases of the junction unmatched. For the CDR3, the DNA is TGTGCCAGCAGCCCCAGGGACAGGGGTGAAGATGGCTACACCTTC. Translation: CASSPRDRGEDGYTF.

The V call is TRBV20-1, the J call TRBJ1-2, with D maybe TRBD1 (5 bases). In germline, CDR1 is DFQATT, CDR2 SNEGSKA (reference sequence). The length of the CDR3 is 12 residues. V was clipped by 3 bases and J by 4 bases, with 9 bases between them. The CDR3, as DNA: TGCAGTGCTAGGGGACCTACCTATGGCTACACCTTC. The encoded protein is CSARGPTYGYTF.

This sequence joins TRBV10-3 and TRBJ1-5; perhaps TRBD1 as D (5 bases). CDR1 and CDR2 from the germline V gene are ENHRY and SYGVKD. Trimming removed 0 bases from V and 2 bases from J, with 5 bases in between. The CDR3 is 14 residues long. The CDR3 spells CAISESGGNQPQHF. DNA of the CDR3: TGTGCCATCAGTGAGTCAGGGGGCAATCAGCCCCAGCATTTT.

The V and J genes are TRBV9 and TRBJ1-1; TRBD1 matches at 8 bases. Per germline, CDR1 SGDLS and CDR2 YYNGEE. This CDR3 has 15 amino acids. V shed 0 bases, J shed 1 base, and the junction held 2 bases outside the gene matches. The DNA for the CDR3 is TGTGCCAGCAGCGTAGTGGACAGGGCGAACACTGAAGCTTTCTTT. Amino acids: CASSVVDRANTEAFF.

The chain is built from TRBV4-2 and TRBJ1-5; D is ambiguous. The germline CDR1 and CDR2 sequences are LGHNA and YNFKEQ. V was trimmed by 0 bases and J by 3 bases, leaving 3 bases between them. The CDR3 has 13 amino acids. CDR3 sequence reads: CASSQEANQPQHF. CDR3 in DNA: TGTGCCAGCAGCCAAGAGGCCAATCAGCCCCAGCATTTT.